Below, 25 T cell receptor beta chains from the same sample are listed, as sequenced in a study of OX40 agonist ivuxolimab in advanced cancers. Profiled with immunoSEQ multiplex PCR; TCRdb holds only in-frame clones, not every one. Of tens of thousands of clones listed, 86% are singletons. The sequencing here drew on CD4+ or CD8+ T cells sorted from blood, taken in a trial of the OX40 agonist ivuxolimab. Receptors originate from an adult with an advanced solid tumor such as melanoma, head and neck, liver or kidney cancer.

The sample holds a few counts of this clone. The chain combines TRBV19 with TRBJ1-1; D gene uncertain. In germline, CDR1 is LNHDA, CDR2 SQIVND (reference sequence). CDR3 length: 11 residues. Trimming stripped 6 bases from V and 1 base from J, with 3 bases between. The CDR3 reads CASSSNTEAFF. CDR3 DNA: TGTGCCAGTAGCTCGAACACTGAAGCTTTCTTT. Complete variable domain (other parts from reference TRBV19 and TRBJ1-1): DGGITQSPKYLFRKEGQNVTLSCEQNLNHDAMYWYRQDPGQGLRLIYYSQIVNDFQKGDIAEGYSVSREKKESFPLTVTSAQKNPTAFYLCASSSNTEAFFGQGTRLTVV.

The CDR3: CASSPRQGAGYTF. CDR3 bases: TGTGCCAGCAGTCCCCGACAGGGGGCAGGCTACACCTTC. This chain connects TRBV6-6 to TRBJ1-2; 10 bases match TRBD1. CDR3 length: 13 residues. Germline V CDR1 and CDR2: MNHNY, SVGAGI (reference sequence). The J segment lost 8 bases and the V segment lost 5 bases, leaving 5 bases of the junction unmatched.

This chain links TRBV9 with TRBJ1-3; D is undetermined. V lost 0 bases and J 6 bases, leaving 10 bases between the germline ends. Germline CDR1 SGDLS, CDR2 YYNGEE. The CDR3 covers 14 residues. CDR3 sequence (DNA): TGTGCCAGCAGCGTAGGGACCTTCCAAAACACCATATATTTT. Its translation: CASSVGTFQNTIYF.

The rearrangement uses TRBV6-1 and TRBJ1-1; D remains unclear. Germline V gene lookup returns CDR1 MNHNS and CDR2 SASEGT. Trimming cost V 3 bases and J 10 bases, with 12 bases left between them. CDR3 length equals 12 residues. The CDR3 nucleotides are TGTGCCAGCAGTGACGAGGGCATCAGAGCTTTCTTT. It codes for CASSDEGIRAFF.

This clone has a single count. The CDR3 coding sequence is TGTGCCAGCAGCCTAACCCAGGGGGCCGGAAACACCATATATTTT. This codes for CASSLTQGAGNTIYF. The V gene is TRBV7-9, the J gene TRBJ1-3, with 8 bases that match TRBD1. The CDR3 has 15 amino acids. CDR1 and CDR2 from the germline V gene are SEHNR and FQNEAQ (reference sequence). J was trimmed by 4 bases and V by 5 bases; bases with no gene match: 7.

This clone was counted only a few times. This CDR3 is CASSLTARWDSPLHF. The CDR3 nucleotides are TGTGCCAGCAGCTTAACGGCCCGATGGGATTCACCCCTCCACTTT. The chain combines TRBV7-3 with TRBJ1-6; D ambiguous. CDR1 and CDR2 (germline): SGHTA, FQGTGA. CDR3 length: 15 residues. The germline V and J ends were trimmed by 0 bases and 8 bases, with 11 bases remaining between them.

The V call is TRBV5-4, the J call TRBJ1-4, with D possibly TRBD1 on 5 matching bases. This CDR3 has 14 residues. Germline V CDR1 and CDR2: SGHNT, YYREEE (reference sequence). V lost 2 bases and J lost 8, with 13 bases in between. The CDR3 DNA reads TGTGCCAGCAGCTTACCGGGACCCAGCGAAAAACTGTTTTTT. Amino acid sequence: CASSLPGPSEKLFF.

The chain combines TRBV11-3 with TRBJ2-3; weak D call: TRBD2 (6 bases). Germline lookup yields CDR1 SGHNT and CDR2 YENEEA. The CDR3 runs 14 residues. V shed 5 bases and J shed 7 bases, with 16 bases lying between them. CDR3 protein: CASSLQTGLHTQYF. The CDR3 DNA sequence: TGTGCCAGCAGCCTCCAAACGGGACTTCATACGCAGTATTTT.

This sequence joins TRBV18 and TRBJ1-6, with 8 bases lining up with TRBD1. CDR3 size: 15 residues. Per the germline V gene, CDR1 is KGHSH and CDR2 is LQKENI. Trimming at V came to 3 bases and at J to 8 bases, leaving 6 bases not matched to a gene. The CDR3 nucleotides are TGTGCCAGCTCACCTGGACAGGGTGGTGATTCACCCCTCCACTTT. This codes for CASSPGQGGDSPLHF.

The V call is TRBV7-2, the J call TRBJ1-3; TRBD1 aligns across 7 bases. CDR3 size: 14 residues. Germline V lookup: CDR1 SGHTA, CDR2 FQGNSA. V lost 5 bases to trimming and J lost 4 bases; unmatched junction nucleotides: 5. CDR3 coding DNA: TGTGCCAGCAGCCCACGGACAGGAGGAAACACCATATATTTT. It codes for CASSPRTGGNTIYF.

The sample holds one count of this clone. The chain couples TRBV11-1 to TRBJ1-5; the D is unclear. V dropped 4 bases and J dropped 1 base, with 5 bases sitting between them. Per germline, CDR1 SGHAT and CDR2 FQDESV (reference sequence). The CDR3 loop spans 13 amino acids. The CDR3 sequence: CASSSESNQPQHF. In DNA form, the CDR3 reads TGTGCCAGCAGCTCCGAGAGCAATCAGCCCCAGCATTTT.

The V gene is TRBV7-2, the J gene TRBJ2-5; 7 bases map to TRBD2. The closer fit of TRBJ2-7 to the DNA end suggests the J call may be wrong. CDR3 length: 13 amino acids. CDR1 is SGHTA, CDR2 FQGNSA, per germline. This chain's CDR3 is CASSGDYYYEQYF. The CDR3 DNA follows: TGTGCCAGCAGCGGGGACTACTACTACGAGCAGTACTTC.

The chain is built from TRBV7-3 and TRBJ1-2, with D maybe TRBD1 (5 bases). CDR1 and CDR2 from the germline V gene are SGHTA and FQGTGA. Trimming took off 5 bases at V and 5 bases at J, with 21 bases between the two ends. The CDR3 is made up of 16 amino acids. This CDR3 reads CASSDPPRERRYGYTF. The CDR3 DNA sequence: TGTGCCAGCAGCGACCCTCCCAGGGAAAGGAGGTATGGCTACACCTTC.

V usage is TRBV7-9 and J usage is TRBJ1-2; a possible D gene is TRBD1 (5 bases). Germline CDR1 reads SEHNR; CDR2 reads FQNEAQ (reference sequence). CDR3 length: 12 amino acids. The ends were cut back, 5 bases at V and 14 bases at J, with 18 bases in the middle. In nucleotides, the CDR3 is TGTGCCAGCAGCGATATCCGGGACGGAGGAACCTTC. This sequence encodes CASSDIRDGGTF.

Here the CDR3 reads CASSQDGNYGYTF. CDR3 nucleotides: TGTGCCAGCAGCCAGGACGGGAACTATGGCTACACCTTC. The chain employs TRBV7-3 and TRBJ1-2; D uncertain. The V and J ends lost 5 bases and 2 bases respectively, with 9 bases between them. Germline CDR1 and CDR2: SGHTA and FQGTGA. This CDR3 is built from 13 residues.

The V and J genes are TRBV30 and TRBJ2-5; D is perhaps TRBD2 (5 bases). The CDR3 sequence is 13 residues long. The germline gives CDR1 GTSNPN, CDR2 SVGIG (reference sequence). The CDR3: CARSGFGDGTQYF. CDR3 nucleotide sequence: TGTGCACGCTCGGGGTTTGGAGACGGGACCCAGTACTTC.

The CDR3 DNA reads as TGTGCCAGCTCACCATCGACAGGGGGGAACACTGAAGCTTTCTTT. Amino acid sequence: CASSPSTGGNTEAFF. The chain uses TRBV18 and TRBJ1-1; 9 bases are shared with TRBD1. Unmatched junction bases numbered 2, after V lost 2 bases and J lost 1 base. There are 15 residues in the CDR3. The germline CDR1 and CDR2 sequences are KGHSH and LQKENI.

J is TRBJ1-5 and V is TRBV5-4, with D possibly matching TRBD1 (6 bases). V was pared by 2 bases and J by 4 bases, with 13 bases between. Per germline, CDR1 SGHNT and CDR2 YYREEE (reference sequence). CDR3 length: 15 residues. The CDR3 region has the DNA TGTGCCAGCAGCTTCGGCGGGGGCCAAAATCAGCCCCAGCATTTT. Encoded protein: CASSFGGGQNQPQHF.

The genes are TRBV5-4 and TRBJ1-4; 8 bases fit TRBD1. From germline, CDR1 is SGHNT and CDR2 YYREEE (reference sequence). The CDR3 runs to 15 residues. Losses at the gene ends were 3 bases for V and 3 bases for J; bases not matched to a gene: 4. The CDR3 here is CASSYQGAANEKLFF. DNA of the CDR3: TGTGCCAGCAGCTATCAGGGGGCGGCTAATGAAAAACTGTTTTTT.

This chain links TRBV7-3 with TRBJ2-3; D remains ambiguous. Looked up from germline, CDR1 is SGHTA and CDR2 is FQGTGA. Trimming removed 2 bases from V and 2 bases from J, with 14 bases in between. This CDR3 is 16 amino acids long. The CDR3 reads CASSLVGGRNTDTQYF. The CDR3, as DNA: TGTGCCAGCAGCTTAGTCGGCGGTAGGAACACAGATACGCAGTATTTT.

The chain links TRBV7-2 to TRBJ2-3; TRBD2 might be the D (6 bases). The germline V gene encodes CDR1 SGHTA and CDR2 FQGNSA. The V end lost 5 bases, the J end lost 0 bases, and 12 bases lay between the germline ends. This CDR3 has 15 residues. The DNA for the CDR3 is TGTGCCAGCAGCCCTGTCGCGGGGAGCACAGATACGCAGTATTTT. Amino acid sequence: CASSPVAGSTDTQYF.

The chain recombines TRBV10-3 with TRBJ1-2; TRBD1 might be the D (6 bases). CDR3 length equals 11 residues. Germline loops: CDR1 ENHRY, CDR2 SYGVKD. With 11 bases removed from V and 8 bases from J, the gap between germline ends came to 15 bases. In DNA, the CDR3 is TGTGCCGCCAGGGGCGAAGCAGGCTACACCTTC. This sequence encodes CAARGEAGYTF.

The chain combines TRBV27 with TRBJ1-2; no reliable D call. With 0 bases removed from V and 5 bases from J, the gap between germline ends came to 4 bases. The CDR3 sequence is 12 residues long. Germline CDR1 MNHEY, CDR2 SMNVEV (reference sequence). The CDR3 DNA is TGTGCCAGCAGTTTATCCAGGTATGGCTACACCTTC. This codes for CASSLSRYGYTF.

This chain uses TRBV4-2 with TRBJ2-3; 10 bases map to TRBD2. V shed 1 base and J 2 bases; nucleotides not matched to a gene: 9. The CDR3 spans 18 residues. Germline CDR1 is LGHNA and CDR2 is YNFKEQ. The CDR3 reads CASSQAWVSGGNTDTQYF. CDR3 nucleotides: TGTGCCAGCAGCCAAGCGTGGGTTAGCGGGGGGAACACAGATACGCAGTATTTT.

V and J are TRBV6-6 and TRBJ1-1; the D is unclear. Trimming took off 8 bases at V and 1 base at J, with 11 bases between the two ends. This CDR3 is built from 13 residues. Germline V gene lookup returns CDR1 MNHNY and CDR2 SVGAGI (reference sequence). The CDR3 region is CASLKDTNTEAFF. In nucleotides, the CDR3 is TGTGCCAGCTTGAAAGATACGAACACTGAAGCTTTCTTT.